What follows is one T cell receptor beta chain and its context. This entry is derived from a study of T cell changes during pregnancy in multiple sclerosis. Repertoires were generated with immunoSEQ multiplex PCR, while TCRdb's copy carries only in-frame clones and drops some. The data contain some 57,000 clones, 91% of them singletons. Sequencing was performed on CD4+ T cells from peripheral blood mononuclear cells, taken in the first trimester of pregnancy. This TCR was sampled from a female donor with multiple sclerosis, enrolled in a pregnancy study.

The CDR3 is CASSPRTQETQYF. The CDR3 DNA reads TGTGCCAGCAGCCCCCGAACTCAAGAGACCCAGTACTTC. This chain connects TRBV7-2 to TRBJ2-5; unclear D gene. V dropped 5 bases and J dropped 2 bases, with 9 bases sitting between them. The germline V gene encodes CDR1 SGHTA and CDR2 FQGNSA. This CDR3 has 13 amino acids.